The clone carrying this T cell receptor (beta chain) occurred a few times. This table comes from immunoSEQ multiplex PCR, and its TCRdb copy is limited to in-frame clones, with some not included. The sample yields about 97,000 clones, 75% to 95% seen once. This entry is derived from a study of graft-versus-host responses after intestinal transplantation. Study background: Recipients had multivisceral, liver-intestinal, or isolated intestinal transplants. Anti-thymocyte globulin induction, then tacrolimus and steroids for two to four years, went to all recipients.

The receptor was derived from a human patient who received an intestinal transplant, so some T cells may come from the graft donor. The material sequenced was PBMCs, taken just under 460 days after intestinal transplant.

The CDR3 region is CASSLINEKLFF. The DNA of the CDR3 is TGTGCCAGCAGCTTGATTAATGAAAAACTGTTTTTT. The V and J genes are TRBV7-9 and TRBJ1-4; D is ambiguous. V shed 3 bases and J shed 4 bases, with 3 bases lying between them. Germline values: CDR1 SEHNR, CDR2 FQNEAQ (reference sequence). CDR3 length: 12 amino acids.